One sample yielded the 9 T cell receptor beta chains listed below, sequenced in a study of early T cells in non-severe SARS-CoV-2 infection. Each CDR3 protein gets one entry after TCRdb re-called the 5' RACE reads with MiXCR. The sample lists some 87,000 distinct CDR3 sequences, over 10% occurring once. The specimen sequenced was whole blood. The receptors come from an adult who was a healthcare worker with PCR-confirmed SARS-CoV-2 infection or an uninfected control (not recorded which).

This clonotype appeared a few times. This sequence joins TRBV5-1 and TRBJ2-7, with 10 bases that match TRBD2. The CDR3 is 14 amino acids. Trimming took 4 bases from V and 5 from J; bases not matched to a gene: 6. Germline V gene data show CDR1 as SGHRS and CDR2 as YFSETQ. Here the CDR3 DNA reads TGCGCCAGCAGCGGAAGCGGGAGGGTCAACGAGCAGTACTTC. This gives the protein CASSGSGRVNEQYF.

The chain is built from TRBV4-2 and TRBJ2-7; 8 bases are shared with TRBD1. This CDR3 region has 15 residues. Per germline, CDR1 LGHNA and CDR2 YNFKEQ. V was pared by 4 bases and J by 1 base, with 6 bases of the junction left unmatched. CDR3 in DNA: TGTGCCAGCAGCCCAGGACAGGGAGCTTCCTACGAGCAGTACTTC. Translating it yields CASSPGQGASYEQYF.

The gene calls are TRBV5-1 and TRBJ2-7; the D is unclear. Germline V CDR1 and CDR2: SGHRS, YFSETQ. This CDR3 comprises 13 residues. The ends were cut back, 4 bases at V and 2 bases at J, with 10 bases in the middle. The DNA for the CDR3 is TGCGCCAGCAGCCCCGAAAACACCTACGAGCAGTACTTC. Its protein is CASSPENTYEQYF.

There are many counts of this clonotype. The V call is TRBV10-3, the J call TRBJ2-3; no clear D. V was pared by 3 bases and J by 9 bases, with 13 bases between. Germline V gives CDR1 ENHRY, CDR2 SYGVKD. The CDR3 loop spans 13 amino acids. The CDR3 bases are TGTGCCATCAGTGAAAAAGAGTCCAACACGCAGTATTTT. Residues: CAISEKESNTQYF.

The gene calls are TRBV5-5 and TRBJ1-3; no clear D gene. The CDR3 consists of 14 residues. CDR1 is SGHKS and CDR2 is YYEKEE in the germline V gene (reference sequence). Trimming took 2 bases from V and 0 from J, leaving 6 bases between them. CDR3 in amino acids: CASSLQYSGNTIYF. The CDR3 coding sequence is TGTGCCAGCAGCTTACAGTACTCTGGAAACACCATATATTTT.

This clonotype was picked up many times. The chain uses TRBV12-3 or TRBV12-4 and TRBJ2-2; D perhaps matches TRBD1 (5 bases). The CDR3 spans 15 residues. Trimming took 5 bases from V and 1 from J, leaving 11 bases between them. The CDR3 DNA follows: TGTGCCAGCAGTCTCCTTGGACAGAACACCGGGGAGCTGTTTTTT. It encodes CASSLLGQNTGELFF.

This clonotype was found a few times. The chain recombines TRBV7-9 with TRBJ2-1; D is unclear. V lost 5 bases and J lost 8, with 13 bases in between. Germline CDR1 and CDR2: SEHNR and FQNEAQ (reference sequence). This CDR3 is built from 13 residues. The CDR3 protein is CASSLVSRDEQFF. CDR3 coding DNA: TGTGCCAGCAGCCTAGTTAGTAGAGATGAGCAGTTCTTC.

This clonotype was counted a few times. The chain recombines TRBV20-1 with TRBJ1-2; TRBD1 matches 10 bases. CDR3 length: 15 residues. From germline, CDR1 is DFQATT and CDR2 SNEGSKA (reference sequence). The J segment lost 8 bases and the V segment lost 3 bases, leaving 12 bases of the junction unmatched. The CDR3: CSASPSGQGREGYTF. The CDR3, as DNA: TGCAGTGCTAGCCCCTCGGGACAGGGGAGAGAGGGCTACACCTTC.

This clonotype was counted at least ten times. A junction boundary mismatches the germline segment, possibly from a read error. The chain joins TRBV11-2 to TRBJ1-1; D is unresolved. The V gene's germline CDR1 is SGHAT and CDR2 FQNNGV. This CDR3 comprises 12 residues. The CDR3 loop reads CASSHKNSEAFF. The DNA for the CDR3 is TGTGCCAGCAGCCATAAGAACTCTGAAGCTTTCTTT.